These T cell receptor beta chains were read from a single sample in a study of vaccination and CD4 T cells after COVID-19. No cognate antigen is known for these TCRs. Each CDR3 protein gets one entry after TCRdb re-called the PCR reads with MiXCR. The table shows about 12,000 distinct CDR3 sequences, with approximately 57% occurring only once. The specimen was CD4+ T cells from blood, cultured in vitro. Receptors were obtained from a human donor who had recovered from COVID-19. The CDR3 runs from the conserved cysteine through the conserved F or W. The D gene is left open where the match is weak. Expanded clones are given a class, and other clones once, few, many or no size at all.

d_gene,j_gene,abundance,v_gene,CDR3nt,CDR3aa
.,TRBJ2-1,.,TRBV20-1,TGCAGTGCTAGAGATGACGGGGTAGCTACCTACAATGAGCAGTTCTTC,CSARDDGVATYNEQFF
.,TRBJ1-2,few,TRBV6-1,TGTGCCAGCAGTGAACTGGGGGAGTATGGCTACACCTTC,CASSELGEYGYTF
.,TRBJ2-7,.,TRBV29-1,TGCAGCGCTGCGGACTGGAGCTCCTACGAGCAGTACTTC,CSAADWSSYEQYF
.,TRBJ1-2,.,TRBV20-1,TGCAGTGCTAGAGATCCAGGAGGGGCGGGCTACACCTTC,CSARDPGGAGYTF
TRBD2,TRBJ2-1,.,TRBV20-1,TGCAGTCTTGATAGCGGGAGGGAGCAGTTCTTC,CSLDSGREQFF
.,TRBJ2-3,.,TRBV19,TGTGCCAGTAGCCTATCCGGGCCCGGGAAGGGCACAGATACGCAGTATTTT,CASSLSGPGKGTDTQYF
TRBD1,TRBJ1-2,few,TRBV2,TGTGCCAGCACCGACGGACAGGTTGGCTATGGCTACACCTTC,CASTDGQVGYGYTF
TRBD2,TRBJ2-2,.,TRBV6-1,TGTGCCAGCAGTGAACCAACTAGCGGAGACATTCTCCGGGAGCTGTTTTTT,CASSEPTSGDILRELFF
.,TRBJ1-5,.,TRBV20-1,TGCAGTGCTAGGGGCAGGGAAAGCCAGCCCCAGCATTTT,CSARGRESQPQHF
TRBD2,TRBJ2-3,.,TRBV27,TGTGCCAGCAGTTTCTGGACTAGCGGCACAGATACGCAGTATTTT,CASSFWTSGTDTQYF
TRBD1,TRBJ2-1,.,TRBV27,TGTGCCAGCAGTTTCGTCGCAGGGGGAGCCTACAATGAGCAGTTCTTC,CASSFVAGGAYNEQFF
.,TRBJ2-3,few,TRBV5-1,TGCGCCAGCAGCTTCACGGGGGACGGCTCCGTAGATACGCAGTATTTT,CASSFTGDGSVDTQYF
.,TRBJ2-2,.,TRBV12-3/TRBV12-4,TGTGCCAGCAGAGAGGTGAACACCGGGGAGCTGTTTTTT,CASREVNTGELFF
.,TRBJ1-5,.,TRBV21-1,TGTGCCAGCAGCAAAGTTCGGGGGGCACAGCAGCCCCAGCATTTT,CASSKVRGAQQPQHF
TRBD2,TRBJ2-7,.,TRBV20-1,TGCAGTGCTAGAGAAGGAACTAGCGGAAAATACGAGCAGTACTTC,CSAREGTSGKYEQYF
.,TRBJ2-1,.,TRBV10-3,TGTGCCATCAGCCCAAGTGCCCAGACCGGTGAGCAGTTCTTC,CAISPSAQTGEQFF
TRBD1,TRBJ2-1,.,TRBV25-1,TGTGCCAGCAGTGATCCCCCGGACAGGACCCACTCCTACAATGAGCAGTTCTTC,CASSDPPDRTHSYNEQFF
TRBD1,TRBJ2-4,.,TRBV15,TGTGCCACCAGCAGGGTGACAGGGGTAGGACGACTAGCCAAAAACATTCAGTACTTC,CATSRVTGVGRLAKNIQYF
.,TRBJ2-1,few,TRBV7-2,TGTGCCAGCAGGTGGGGGGGCGCGAATGAGCAGTTCTTC,CASRWGGANEQFF
.,TRBJ2-5,.,TRBV7-2,TGTGCCAGCCGGCCTGCGGGCAACCAAGAGACCCAGTACTTC,CASRPAGNQETQYF
.,TRBJ1-4,.,TRBV27,TGTGCCAGCAGTTCAACAAGAGATCCTACAACTAATGAAAAACTGTTTTTT,CASSSTRDPTTNEKLFF
TRBD1,TRBJ1-5,.,TRBV7-8,TGTGCCAGCAGCCCCGACAGGGGGCCTGGCAATCAGCCCCAGCATTTT,CASSPDRGPGNQPQHF
TRBD1,TRBJ2-7,.,TRBV6-1,TGTGCCAGCACTATTAATAGACAGGGGATCTACGAGCAGTACTTC,CASTINRQGIYEQYF
TRBD1,TRBJ2-1,few,TRBV6-5,TGTGCCAGCAGTTGGACAGGGGGCTACAATGAGCAGTTCTTC,CASSWTGGYNEQFF
.,TRBJ2-1,.,TRBV9,TGTGCCAGCAGCTTCGGACTGGGCGATGAGCAGTTCTTC,CASSFGLGDEQFF
.,TRBJ2-7,.,TRBV18,TGTGCCAGCTCTAACGGGAACGAGCAGTACTTC,CASSNGNEQYF
.,TRBJ2-3,large,TRBV10-1,TGCGCCAGCAGCCAAATGGCAGGCGCGGATACGCAGTATTTT,CASSQMAGADTQYF
.,TRBJ2-5,few,TRBV6-1,TGTGCCAGCAGGCGTGACGAGACCCAGTACTTC,CASRRDETQYF